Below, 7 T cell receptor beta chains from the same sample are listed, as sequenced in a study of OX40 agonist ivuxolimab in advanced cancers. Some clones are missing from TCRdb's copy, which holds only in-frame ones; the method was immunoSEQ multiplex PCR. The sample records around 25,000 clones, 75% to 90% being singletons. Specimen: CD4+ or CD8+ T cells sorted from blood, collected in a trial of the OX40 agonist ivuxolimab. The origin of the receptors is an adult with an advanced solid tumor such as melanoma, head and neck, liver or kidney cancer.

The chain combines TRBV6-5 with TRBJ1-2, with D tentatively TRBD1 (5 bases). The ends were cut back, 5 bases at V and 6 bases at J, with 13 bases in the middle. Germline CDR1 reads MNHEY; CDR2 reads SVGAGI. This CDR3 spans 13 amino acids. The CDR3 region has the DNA TGTGCCAGCAGTGAATTGGGGCTCGATGGCTACACCTTC. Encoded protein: CASSELGLDGYTF.

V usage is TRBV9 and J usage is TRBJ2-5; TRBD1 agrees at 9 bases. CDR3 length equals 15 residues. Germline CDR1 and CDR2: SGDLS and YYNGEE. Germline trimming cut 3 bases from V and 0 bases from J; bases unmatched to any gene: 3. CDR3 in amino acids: CASSEGTGYQETQYF. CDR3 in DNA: TGTGCCAGCAGCGAGGGGACAGGGTACCAAGAGACCCAGTACTTC.

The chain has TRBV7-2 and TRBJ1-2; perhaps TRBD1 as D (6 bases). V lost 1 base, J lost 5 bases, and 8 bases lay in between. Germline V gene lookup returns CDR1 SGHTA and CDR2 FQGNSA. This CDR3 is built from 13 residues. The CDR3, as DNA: TGTGCCAGCAGCTTAGGGACAGAGTATGGCTACACCTTC. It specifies CASSLGTEYGYTF.

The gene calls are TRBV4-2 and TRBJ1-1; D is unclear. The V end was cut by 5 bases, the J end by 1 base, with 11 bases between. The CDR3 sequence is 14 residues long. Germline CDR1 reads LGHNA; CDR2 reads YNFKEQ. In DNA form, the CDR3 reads TGTGCCAGCAGCTGGCTTGCCGCGAACACTGAAGCTTTCTTT. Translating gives CASSWLAANTEAFF.

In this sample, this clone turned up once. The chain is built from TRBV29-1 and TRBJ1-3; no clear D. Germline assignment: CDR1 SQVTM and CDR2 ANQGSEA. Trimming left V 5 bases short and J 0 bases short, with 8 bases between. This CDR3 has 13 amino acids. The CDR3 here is CSVQANSGNTIYF. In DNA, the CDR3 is TGCAGCGTTCAGGCGAACTCTGGAAACACCATATATTTT.

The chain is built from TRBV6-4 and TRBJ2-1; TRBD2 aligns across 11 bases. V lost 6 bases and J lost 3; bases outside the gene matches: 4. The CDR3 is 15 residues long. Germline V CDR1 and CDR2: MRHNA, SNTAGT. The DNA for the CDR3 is TGTGCCAGCAGCCTCGGACTAGCGGGCTACAATGAGCAGTTCTTC. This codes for CASSLGLAGYNEQFF.

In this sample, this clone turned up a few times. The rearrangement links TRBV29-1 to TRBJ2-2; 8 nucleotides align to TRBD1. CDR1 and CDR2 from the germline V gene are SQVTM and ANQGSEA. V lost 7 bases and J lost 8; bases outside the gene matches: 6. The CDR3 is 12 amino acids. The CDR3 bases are TGCAGCGCGGGGCAGGGGGCAGGGGAGCTGTTTTTT. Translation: CSAGQGAGELFF.